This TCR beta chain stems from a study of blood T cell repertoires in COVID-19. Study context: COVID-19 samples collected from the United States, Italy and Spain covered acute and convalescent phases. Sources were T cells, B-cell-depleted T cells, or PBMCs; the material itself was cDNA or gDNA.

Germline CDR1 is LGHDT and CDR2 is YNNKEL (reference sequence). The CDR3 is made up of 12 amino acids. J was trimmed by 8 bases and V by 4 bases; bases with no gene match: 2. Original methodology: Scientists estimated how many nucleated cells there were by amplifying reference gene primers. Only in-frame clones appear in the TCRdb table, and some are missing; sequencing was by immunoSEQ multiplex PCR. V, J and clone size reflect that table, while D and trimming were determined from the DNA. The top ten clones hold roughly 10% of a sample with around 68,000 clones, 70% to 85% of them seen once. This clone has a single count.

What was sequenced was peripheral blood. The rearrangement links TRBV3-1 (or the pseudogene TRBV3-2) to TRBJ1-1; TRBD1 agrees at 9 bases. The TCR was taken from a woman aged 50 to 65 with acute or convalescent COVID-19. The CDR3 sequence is CASSLGTGEAFF. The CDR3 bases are TGTGCCAGCAGCCTAGGGACAGGGGAAGCTTTCTTT.